The entry below describes one TCR beta chain. This sample stems from a study of T cell responses to AZD1222 COVID-19 vaccine. Germline loops: CDR1 MNHEY, CDR2 SVGAGI. V lost 0 bases and J lost 6; bases outside the gene matches: 2. The CDR3 runs to 13 residues. The protocol was immunoSEQ multiplex PCR, while the TCRdb copy is restricted to in-frame clones and leaves out a portion. Among about 180,000 clones listed, about 87% were seen once. This specimen consisted of peripheral blood, obtained 28 days after the second dose of the MenACWY control vaccine. This sequence was found in an adult who received the MenACWY meningococcal vaccine as a control. The chain links TRBV6-5 to TRBJ2-7; 7 positions agree with TRBD2. CDR3 amino acids: CASSYSGEGEQYF. CDR3 in DNA: TGTGCCAGCAGTTACTCCGGGGAGGGCGAGCAGTACTTC.